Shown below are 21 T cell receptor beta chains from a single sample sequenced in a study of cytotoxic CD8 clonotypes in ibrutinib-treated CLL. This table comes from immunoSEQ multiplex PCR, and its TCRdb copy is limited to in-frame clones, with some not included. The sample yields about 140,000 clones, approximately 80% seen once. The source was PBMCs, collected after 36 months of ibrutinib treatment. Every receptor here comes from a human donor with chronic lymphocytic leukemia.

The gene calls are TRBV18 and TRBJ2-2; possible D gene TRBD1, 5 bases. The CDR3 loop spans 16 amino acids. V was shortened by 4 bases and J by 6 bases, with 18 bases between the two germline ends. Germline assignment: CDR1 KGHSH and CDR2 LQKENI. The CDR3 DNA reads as TGTGCCAGCTCACGGTCCACCAGGGTTCTTTCCGGGGAGCTGTTTTTT. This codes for CASSRSTRVLSGELFF. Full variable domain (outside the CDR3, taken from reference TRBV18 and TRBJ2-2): NAGVMQNPRHLVRRRGQEARLRCSPMKGHSHVYWYRQLPEEGLKFMVYLQKENIIDESGMPKERFSAEFPKEGPSILRIQQVVRGDSAAYFCASSRSTRVLSGELFFGEGSRLTVL.

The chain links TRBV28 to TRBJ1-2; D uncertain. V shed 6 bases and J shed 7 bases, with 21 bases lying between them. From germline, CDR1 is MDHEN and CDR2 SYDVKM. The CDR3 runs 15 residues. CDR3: CASSPLDLVASGYTF. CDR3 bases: TGTGCCAGCAGCCCTCTGGATTTAGTGGCGAGTGGCTACACCTTC.

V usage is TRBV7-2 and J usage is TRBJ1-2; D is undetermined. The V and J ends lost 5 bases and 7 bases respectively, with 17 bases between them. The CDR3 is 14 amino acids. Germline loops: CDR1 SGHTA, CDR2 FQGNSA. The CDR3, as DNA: TGTGCCAGCAGCGCCTCGATAGGAGATGGTGGCTACACCTTC. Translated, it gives CASSASIGDGGYTF.

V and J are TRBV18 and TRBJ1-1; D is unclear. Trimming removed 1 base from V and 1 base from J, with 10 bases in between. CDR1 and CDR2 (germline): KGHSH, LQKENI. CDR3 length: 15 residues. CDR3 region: CASSPLRSGNTEAFF. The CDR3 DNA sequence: TGTGCCAGCTCACCACTGAGATCAGGGAACACTGAAGCTTTCTTT.

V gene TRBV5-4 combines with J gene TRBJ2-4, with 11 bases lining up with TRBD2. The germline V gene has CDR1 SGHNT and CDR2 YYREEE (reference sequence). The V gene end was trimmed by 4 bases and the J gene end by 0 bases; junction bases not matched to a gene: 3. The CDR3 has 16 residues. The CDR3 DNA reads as TGTGCCAGCAGCGGCGGACTAGCGGGAGCCAAAAACATTCAGTACTTC. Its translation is CASSGGLAGAKNIQYF.

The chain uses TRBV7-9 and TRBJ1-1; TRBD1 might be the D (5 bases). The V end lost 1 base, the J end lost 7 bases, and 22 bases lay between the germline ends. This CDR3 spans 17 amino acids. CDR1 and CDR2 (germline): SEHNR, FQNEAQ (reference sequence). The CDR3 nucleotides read TGTGCCAGCAGCTTAGTAGTAGGGGCGATAAACCCCCATGAAGCTTTCTTT. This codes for CASSLVVGAINPHEAFF.

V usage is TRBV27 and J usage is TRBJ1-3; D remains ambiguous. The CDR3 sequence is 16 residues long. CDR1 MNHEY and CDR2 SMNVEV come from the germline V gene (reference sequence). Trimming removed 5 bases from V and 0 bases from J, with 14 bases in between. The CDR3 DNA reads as TGTGCCAGCAGTCCCCAGGACGGGAGCTCTGGAAACACCATATATTTT. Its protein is CASSPQDGSSGNTIYF.

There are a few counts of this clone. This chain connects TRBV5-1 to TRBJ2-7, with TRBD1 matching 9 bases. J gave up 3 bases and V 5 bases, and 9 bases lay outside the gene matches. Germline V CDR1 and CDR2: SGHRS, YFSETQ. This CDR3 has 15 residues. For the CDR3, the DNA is TGCGCCAGCAGGGCTGGGACAGGGTCGAACTACGAGCAGTACTTC. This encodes CASRAGTGSNYEQYF.

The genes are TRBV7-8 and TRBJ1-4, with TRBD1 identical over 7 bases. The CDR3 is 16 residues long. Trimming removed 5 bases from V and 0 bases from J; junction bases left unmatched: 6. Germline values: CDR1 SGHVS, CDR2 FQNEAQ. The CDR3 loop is CASSRTGFATNEKLFF. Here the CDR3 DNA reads TGTGCCAGCAGCCGGACAGGCTTTGCAACTAATGAAAAACTGTTTTTT.

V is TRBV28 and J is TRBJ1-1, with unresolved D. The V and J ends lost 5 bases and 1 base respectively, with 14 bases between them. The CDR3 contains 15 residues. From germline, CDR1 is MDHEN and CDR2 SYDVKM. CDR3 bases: TGTGCCAGCAGTCCCCTCGGACGGGCGAACACTGAAGCTTTCTTT. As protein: CASSPLGRANTEAFF.

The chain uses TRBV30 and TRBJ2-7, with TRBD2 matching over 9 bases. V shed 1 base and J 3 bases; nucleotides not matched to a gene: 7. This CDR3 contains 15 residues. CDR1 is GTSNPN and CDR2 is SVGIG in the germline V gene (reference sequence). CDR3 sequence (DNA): TGTGCCTGGAGTGGGGCTAGCGGGACTCTCTACGAGCAGTACTTC. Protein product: CAWSGASGTLYEQYF.

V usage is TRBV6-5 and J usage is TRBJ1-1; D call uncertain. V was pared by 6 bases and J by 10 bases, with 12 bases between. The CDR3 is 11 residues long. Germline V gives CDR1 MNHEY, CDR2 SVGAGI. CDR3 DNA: TGTGCCAGCAGCCGCATAGGGCGAGCTTTCTTT. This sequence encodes CASSRIGRAFF.

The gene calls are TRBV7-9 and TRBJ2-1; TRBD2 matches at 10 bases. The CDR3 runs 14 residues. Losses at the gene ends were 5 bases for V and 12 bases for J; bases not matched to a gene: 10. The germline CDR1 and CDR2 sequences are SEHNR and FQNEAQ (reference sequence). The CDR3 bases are TGTGCCAGCAGCCCAACTAGCGGGGAGCGTCGGCAGTTCTTC. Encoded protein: CASSPTSGERRQFF.

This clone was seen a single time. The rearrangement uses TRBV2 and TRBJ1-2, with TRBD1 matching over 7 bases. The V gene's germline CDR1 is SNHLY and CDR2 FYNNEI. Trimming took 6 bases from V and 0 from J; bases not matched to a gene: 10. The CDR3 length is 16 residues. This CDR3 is CASSPRGTAANYGYTF. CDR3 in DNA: TGTGCCAGCAGCCCCCGCGGGACAGCCGCTAACTATGGCTACACCTTC.

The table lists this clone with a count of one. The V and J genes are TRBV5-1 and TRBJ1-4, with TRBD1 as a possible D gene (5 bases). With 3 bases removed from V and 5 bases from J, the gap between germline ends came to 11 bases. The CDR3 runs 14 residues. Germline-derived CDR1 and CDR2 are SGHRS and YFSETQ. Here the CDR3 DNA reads TGCGCCAGCAGCTGGGGGACCGGGAATGAAAAACTGTTTTTT. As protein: CASSWGTGNEKLFF.

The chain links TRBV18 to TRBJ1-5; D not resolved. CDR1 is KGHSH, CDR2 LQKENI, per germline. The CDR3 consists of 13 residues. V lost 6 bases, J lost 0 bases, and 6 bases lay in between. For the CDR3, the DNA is TGTGCCAGCTCGGCAGATAGCAATCAGCCCCAGCATTTT. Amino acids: CASSADSNQPQHF.

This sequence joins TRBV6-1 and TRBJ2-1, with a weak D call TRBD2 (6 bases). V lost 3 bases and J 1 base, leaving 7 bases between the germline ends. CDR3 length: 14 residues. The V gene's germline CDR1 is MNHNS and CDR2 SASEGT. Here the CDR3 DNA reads TGTGCCAGCAGTGAGGGGGGTTCCTACAATGAGCAGTTCTTC. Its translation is CASSEGGSYNEQFF.

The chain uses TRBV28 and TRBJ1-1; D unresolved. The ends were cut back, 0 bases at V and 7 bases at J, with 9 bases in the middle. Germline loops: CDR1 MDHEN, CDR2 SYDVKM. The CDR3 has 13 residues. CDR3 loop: CASSLWPGIEAFF. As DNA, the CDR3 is TGTGCCAGCAGTTTATGGCCGGGGATTGAAGCTTTCTTT.

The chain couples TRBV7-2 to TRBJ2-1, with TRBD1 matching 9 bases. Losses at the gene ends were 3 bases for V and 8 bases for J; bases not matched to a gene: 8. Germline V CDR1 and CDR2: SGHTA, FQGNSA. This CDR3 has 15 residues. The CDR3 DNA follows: TGTGCCAGCAGCTTGACAGGGGGTAACACTGATGAGCAGTTCTTC. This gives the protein CASSLTGGNTDEQFF.

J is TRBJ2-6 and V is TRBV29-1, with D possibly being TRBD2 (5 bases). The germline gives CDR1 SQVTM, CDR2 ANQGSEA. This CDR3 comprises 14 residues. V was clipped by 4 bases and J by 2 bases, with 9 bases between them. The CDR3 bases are TGCAGCGTTGTAGGACTTCCTGGGGCCAACGTCCTGACTTTC. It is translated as CSVVGLPGANVLTF.

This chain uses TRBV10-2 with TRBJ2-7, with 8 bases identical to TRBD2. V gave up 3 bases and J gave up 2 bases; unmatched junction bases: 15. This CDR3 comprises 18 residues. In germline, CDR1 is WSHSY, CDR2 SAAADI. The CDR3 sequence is CASSDSYLSGLVAYEQYF. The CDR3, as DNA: TGCGCCAGCAGTGATTCTTATCTCTCGGGACTAGTGGCCTACGAGCAGTACTTC.